The rows below give T cell receptor beta chains drawn from one sample of a study of blood T cell repertoires in COVID-19. Sequencing was performed with immunoSEQ multiplex PCR; in TCRdb, only in-frame clones are kept and a portion is missing. The sample consists of over 450,000 clones, 85% to 90% of them appearing once. What was sequenced was peripheral blood. These receptors were taken from a woman aged 45-59 years with COVID-19, enrolled during active disease. CDR3s include the opening cysteine and the closing phenylalanine or tryptophan. A D gene is named only where the DNA matches it firmly.

cdr3_length j_call d_call v_call cdr3_aa cdr3_nt
15 TRBJ1-6 - TRBV6-1 CASSEWRGMDSPLHF TGTGCCAGCAGTGAATGGAGGGGAATGGATTCACCCCTCCACTTT
14 TRBJ1-1 - TRBV28 CASSFSSAYAEAFF TGTGCCAGCAGTTTTAGTAGCGCGTATGCTGAAGCTTTCTTT
15 TRBJ1-4 TRBD1 TRBV9 CASSPGQGYDEKLFF TGTGCCAGCAGCCCGGGACAGGGGTATGACGAAAAACTGTTTTTT
13 TRBJ2-7 - TRBV3-1/TRBV3-2 CASSQMGANEQYF TGTGCCAGCAGCCAAATGGGGGCTAACGAGCAGTACTTC
14 TRBJ1-6 - TRBV5-8 CASSFLILNSPLHF TGTGCCAGCAGCTTCCTTATCCTTAATTCACCCCTCCACTTT
13 TRBJ1-3 - TRBV30 CAWSAGSGNTIYF TGTGCCTGGAGTGCGGGTTCTGGAAACACCATATATTTT
15 TRBJ2-2 - TRBV15 CATRGEGVRAGELFF TGTGCCACCCGAGGAGAAGGGGTTAGGGCCGGGGAGCTGTTTTTT
12 TRBJ1-2 - TRBV2 CASSSSGALYTF TGTGCCAGCAGCTCTTCCGGAGCCCTCTACACCTTC
16 TRBJ1-1 TRBD1 TRBV18 CASSPRTGLSDTEAFF TGTGCCAGCTCACCGCGGACAGGGTTATCAGACACTGAAGCTTTCTTT
16 TRBJ1-4 TRBD1 TRBV19 CASSTGTGVANEKLFF TGTGCCAGTAGTACCGGGACAGGGGTTGCTAATGAAAAACTGTTTTTT
15 TRBJ2-2 TRBD2 TRBV2 CASSLGGGNTGELFF TGTGCCAGCAGTCTTGGCGGGGGGAACACCGGGGAGCTGTTTTTT
17 TRBJ2-5 TRBD2 TRBV3-1/TRBV3-2 CASGRTSGGRWQETQYF TGTGCCAGCGGTAGGACTAGCGGGGGAAGGTGGCAAGAGACCCAGTACTTC
17 TRBJ2-1 TRBD2 TRBV11-2 CASSSPQTSPVRNEQFF TGTGCCAGCAGCTCACCCCAGACTAGCCCAGTACGTAATGAGCAGTTCTTC
14 TRBJ1-2 - TRBV28 CASSSPGKSGGYTF TGTGCCAGCAGTTCCCCGGGGAAGTCGGGTGGCTACACCTTC
16 TRBJ1-1 TRBD1 TRBV6-5 CASSFRDRGLNTEAFF TGTGCCAGCAGTTTCCGGGACAGGGGGCTGAACACTGAAGCTTTCTTT
12 TRBJ1-2 - TRBV5-3 CARSLQKYGYTF TGTGCCAGAAGCTTACAGAAGTATGGCTACACCTTC
15 TRBJ1-6 TRBD1 TRBV5-4 CASSLGQGWNSPLHF TGTGCCAGCAGCTTGGGACAGGGTTGGAATTCACCCCTCCACTTT
17 TRBJ2-2 - TRBV6-6 CASNRGVRRSGTGELFF TGTGCCAGCAATCGAGGGGTGAGGAGGTCTGGCACCGGGGAGCTGTTTTTT